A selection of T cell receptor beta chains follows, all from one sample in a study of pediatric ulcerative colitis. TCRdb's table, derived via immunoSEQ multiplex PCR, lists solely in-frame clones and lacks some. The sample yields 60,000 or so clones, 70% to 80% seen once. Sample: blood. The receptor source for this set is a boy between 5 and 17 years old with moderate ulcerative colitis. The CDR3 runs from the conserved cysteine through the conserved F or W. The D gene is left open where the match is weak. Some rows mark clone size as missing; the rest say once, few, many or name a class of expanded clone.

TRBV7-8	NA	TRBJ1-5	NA	TGTGCCAGCAGCCAAGATCAAGGGGGGATTGGCAATCAGCCCCAGCATTTT	CASSQDQGGIGNQPQHF
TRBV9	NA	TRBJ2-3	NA	TGTGCCAGCAGCGCTAGGGGACGCACAGATACGCAGTATTTT	CASSARGRTDTQYF
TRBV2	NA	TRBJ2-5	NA	TGTGCCAGCAGGAGCCACCGGAACCCCGAGACCCAGTACTTC	CASRSHRNPETQYF
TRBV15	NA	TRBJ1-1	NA	TGTGCCACCAGCAGAGACCGTATAGGGGGAGGCACTGAAGCTTTCTTT	CATSRDRIGGGTEAFF
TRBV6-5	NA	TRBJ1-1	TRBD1	TGTGCCAGCAGTTACAGGGACAGGGGAAGGACTGAAGCTTTCTTT	CASSYRDRGRTEAFF
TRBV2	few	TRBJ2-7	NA	TGTGCCAGCACCGAGGGCTCCTACGAGCAGTACTTC	CASTEGSYEQYF
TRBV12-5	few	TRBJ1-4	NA	TGTGCTAGTGGTTCTCAGGTGACGGCAACTAATGAAAAACTGTTTTTT	CASGSQVTATNEKLFF
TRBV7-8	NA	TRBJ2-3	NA	TGTGCCAGCAGTACCGTTTCGACAGCGAGCACAGATACGCAGTATTTT	CASSTVSTASTDTQYF
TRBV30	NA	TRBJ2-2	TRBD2	TGTGCCTGGAGTCAGGGGAGACTAGCGGGCACCGGGGAGCTGTTTTTT	CAWSQGRLAGTGELFF
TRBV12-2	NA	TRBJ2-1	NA	TGTGCAAGTCGCTTAGCGTGGCGCGACAATGAGCAGTTCTTC	CASRLAWRDNEQFF
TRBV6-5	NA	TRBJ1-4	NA	TGTGCCAGCAGCCTAGGCGGGGTAACTAATGAAAAACTGTTTTTT	CASSLGGVTNEKLFF
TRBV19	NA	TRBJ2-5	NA	TGTGCCAGTAGTATTGACCGGGAGACCCAGTACTTC	CASSIDRETQYF
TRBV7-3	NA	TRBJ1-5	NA	TGTGCCAGCAGCCCCACAGGACGTAGCGATCAGCCCCAGCATTTT	CASSPTGRSDQPQHF
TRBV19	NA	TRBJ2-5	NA	TGTGCCAGTAGTATACGCCAGTCCCCCCGAGAGACCCAGTACTTC	CASSIRQSPRETQYF
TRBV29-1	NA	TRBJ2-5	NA	TGCAGCGTTGGAATGACCGGGGAGACCCAGTACTTC	CSVGMTGETQYF
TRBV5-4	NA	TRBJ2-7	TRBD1	TGTGCCAGCAGCCCGTCACAGGGGGCTGGCTCCTACGAGCAGTACTTC	CASSPSQGAGSYEQYF
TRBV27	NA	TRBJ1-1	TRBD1	TGTGCCACCTCTAACAGGGGGCGTGAAGCTTTCTTT	CATSNRGREAFF
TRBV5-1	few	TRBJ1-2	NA	TGCGCCAGCAGCTTGGTGCCAGCCCTTGGGGACTATGGCTACACCTTC	CASSLVPALGDYGYTF
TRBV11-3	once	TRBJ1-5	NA	TGTGCCAGCAGCTTAGGCGGACGGTTTAGCAATCAGCCCCAGCATTTT	CASSLGGRFSNQPQHF
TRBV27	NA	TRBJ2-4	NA	TGTGCCAGCAGTTTATTGAGGGGAGCCAAAAACATTCAGTACTTC	CASSLLRGAKNIQYF
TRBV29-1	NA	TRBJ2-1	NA	TGCAGCGTTGTTAATACCAACAATGAGCAGTTCTTC	CSVVNTNNEQFF
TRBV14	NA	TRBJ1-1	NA	TGTGCCAGCAGCGGTGAACCAACTGACTATACTGAAGCTTTCTTT	CASSGEPTDYTEAFF
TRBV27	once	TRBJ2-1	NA	TGTGCCAGCTGCACCGGGGCCTCCTACAATGAGCAGTTCTTC	CASCTGASYNEQFF
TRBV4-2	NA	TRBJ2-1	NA	TGTGCCAGCAGCCAAGATGCCGGGTACAGTGAGCAGTTCTTC	CASSQDAGYSEQFF
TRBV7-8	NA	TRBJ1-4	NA	TGTGCCAGCAGCTCGGCCCAGGGGAGCTTAGGAAAACTGTTTTTT	CASSSAQGSLGKLFF
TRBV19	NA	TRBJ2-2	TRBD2	TGTGCCAGTAGTATAGACGGCGGGGGAGGGGCTCCCTTTCCGGCCGGGGAGCTGTTTTTT	CASSIDGGGGAPFPAGELFF
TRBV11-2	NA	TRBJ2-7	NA	TGTGCCAGCAGCTTTGGGGGCATCAGCTCCTACGAGCAGTACTTC	CASSFGGISSYEQYF
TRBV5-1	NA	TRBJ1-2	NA	TGCGCCAGCAGCTTACCGGAACCCTATGGCTACACCTTC	CASSLPEPYGYTF
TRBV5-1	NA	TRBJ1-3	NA	TGCGCCAGCAGCCTTGGGGTGGCTGGAAACACCATATATTTT	CASSLGVAGNTIYF
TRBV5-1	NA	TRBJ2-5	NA	TGCGCCAGCACCTCTGAGTGGCGGGTCCTACCCGGGGAGACCCAGTACTTC	CASTSEWRVLPGETQYF
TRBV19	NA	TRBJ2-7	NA	TGTGCCAGTAGGGTCGCCGGGACCCCGTCCGAGCAGTACTTC	CASRVAGTPSEQYF
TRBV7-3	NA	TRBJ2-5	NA	TGTGCCAGCAGCTTAGGGGCAGCACGAGAGACCCAGTACTTC	CASSLGAARETQYF
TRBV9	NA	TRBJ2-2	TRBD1	TGTGCCAGCAGCATCGGGACAGTGAACACCGGGGAGCTGTTTTTT	CASSIGTVNTGELFF
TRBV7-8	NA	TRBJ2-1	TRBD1	TGTGCCAGCAGCTTCCCAACCGGGACAGGGAGGTTTTCCTACAATGAGCAGTTCTTC	CASSFPTGTGRFSYNEQFF
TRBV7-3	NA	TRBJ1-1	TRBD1	TGTGCCAGCACCTTAGGGACAGACACTGAAGCTTTCTTT	CASTLGTDTEAFF
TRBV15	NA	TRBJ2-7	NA	TGTGCCACCAGCAGAGAGGCCAACCTTAGCGTCCTCTCCTACGAGCAGTACTTC	CATSREANLSVLSYEQYF
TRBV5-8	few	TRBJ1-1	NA	TGTGCCAGCAGCTTGACCTTAACAGGGATGAACACTGAAGCTTTCTTT	CASSLTLTGMNTEAFF
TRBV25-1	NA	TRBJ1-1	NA	TGTGCCTGCAGTGAATATTCGTCCTTTTTCTTT	CACSEYSSFFF
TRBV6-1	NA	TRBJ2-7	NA	TGTGCCAGCAGTGATCCTACAGGGGAGCAGTACTTC	CASSDPTGEQYF
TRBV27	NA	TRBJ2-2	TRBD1	TGTGCCAGCGGGTGGACAGGGTCCGGCGGGGAGCTGTTTTTT	CASGWTGSGGELFF
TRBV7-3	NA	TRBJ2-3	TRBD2	TGTGCCAGCAGCTTAGCGGGAGAGGCAGATACGCAGTATTTT	CASSLAGEADTQYF
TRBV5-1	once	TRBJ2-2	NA	TGCGCCAGCAGTACAGGGTCTGGCACCGGGGAGCTGTTTTTT	CASSTGSGTGELFF
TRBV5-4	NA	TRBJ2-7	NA	TGTGCCAGCAGCTTTGGCGGTTCCTACGAGCAGTACTTC	CASSFGGSYEQYF
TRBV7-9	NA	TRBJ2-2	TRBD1	TGTGCCAGCAGCGGGGACAGCTATTTATCCGGGGAGCTGTTTTTT	CASSGDSYLSGELFF
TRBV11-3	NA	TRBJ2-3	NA	TGTGCCAGCAGCTTAGAGGGTCCAGATACGCAGTATTTT	CASSLEGPDTQYF
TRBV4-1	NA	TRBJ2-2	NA	TGCGCCAGCAGTCCATCACTCGGGGAGCTGTTTTTT	CASSPSLGELFF
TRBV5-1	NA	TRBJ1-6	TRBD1	TGCGCCAGCAGCTTGATGCCACAGGGGTTAGGAAATTCACCCCTCCACTTT	CASSLMPQGLGNSPLHF
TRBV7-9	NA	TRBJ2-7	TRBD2	TGTGCCAGCAGCATTACGGGGGGAAGCGAGCAGTACTTC	CASSITGGSEQYF
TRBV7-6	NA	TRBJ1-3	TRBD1	TGTGCCAGCAGCCTCAGACCTATGGACAGGGAAGGAAACACCATATATTTT	CASSLRPMDREGNTIYF
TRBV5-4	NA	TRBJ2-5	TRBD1	TGTGCCAGCAGCCAGAGACAGGGGGCTGAGGAGACCCAGTACTTC	CASSQRQGAEETQYF
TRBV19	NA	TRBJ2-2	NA	TGTGCCAGTAGCTCCCGCAGGACCATAAACACCGGGGAGCTGTTTTTT	CASSSRRTINTGELFF
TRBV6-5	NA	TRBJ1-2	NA	TGTGCCAGCAGTTACTCGAATACAGGGCTCGGCTACACCTTC	CASSYSNTGLGYTF
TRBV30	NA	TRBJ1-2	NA	TGTGCCTGGAGCGTCGCCAGGCAATATGGCTACACCTTC	CAWSVARQYGYTF
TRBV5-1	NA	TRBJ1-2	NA	TGCGCCAGCAGCTTGTCGCAGGGTCCCTATGGCTACACCTTC	CASSLSQGPYGYTF
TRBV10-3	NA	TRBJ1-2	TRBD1	TGTGCCATCAGTGAGTCAGTGGGCCCCCCGGGACAGGGTGCGCCGAACTATGGCTACACCTTC	CAISESVGPPGQGAPNYGYTF
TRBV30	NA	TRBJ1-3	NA	TGTGCCTGGAGTGTACTCTCTGGAAACACCATATATTTT	CAWSVLSGNTIYF
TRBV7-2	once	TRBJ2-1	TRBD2	TGTGCCAGCAGTTCCGCGGGGGGCTCCTACAATGAGCAGTTCTTC	CASSSAGGSYNEQFF
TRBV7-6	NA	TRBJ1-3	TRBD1	TGTGCCAGCAGCCACACAGGGGGCCATGGAAACACCATATATTTT	CASSHTGGHGNTIYF
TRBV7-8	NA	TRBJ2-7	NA	TGTGCCAGCAGCTTAGAGGGACACCCGGCGCAGTACTTC	CASSLEGHPAQYF
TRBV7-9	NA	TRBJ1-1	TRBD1	TGTGCCAGCAGCTTAGGGACAGGGAGGACTGAAGCTTTCTTT	CASSLGTGRTEAFF